The text below deals with one TCR beta chain. This sample was taken from a study of blood T cell repertoires in COVID-19. Study context: Acute and convalescent COVID-19 samples came from the United States, Italy and Spain.

Clones were sequenced by immunoSEQ multiplex PCR, and TCRdb holds only the in-frame ones, with some missing. The sample holds approximately 150,000 clones, roughly 80% seen once. This CDR3 contains 15 residues. Between the trimmed V and J ends, which lost 4 bases and 3 bases, there was a span of 15 bases. Germline V lookup: CDR1 SGHAT, CDR2 FQNNGV. This receptor was obtained from a man aged 45 to 65 with acute or convalescent COVID-19. The sequencing input was peripheral blood. The chain is built from TRBV11-2 and TRBJ1-2; TRBD1 is a possible D gene (6 bases). The CDR3 DNA follows: TGTGCCAGCAGCTCACCAAACAGGGTCTACTATGGCTACACCTTC. Encoded protein: CASSSPNRVYYGYTF.